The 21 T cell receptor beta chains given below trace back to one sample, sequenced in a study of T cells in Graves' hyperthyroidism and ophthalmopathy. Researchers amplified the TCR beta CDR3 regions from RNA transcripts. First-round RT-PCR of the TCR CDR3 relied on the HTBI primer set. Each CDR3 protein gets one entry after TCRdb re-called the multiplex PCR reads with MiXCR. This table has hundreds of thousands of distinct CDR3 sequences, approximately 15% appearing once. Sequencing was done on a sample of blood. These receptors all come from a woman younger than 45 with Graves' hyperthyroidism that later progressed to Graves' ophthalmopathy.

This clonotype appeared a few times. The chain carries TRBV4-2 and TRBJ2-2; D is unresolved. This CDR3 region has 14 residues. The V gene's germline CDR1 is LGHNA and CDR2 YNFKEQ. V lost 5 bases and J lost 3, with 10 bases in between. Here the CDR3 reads CASSVPVDTGELFF. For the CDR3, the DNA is TGTGCCAGCAGCGTCCCGGTGGACACCGGGGAGCTGTTTTTT.

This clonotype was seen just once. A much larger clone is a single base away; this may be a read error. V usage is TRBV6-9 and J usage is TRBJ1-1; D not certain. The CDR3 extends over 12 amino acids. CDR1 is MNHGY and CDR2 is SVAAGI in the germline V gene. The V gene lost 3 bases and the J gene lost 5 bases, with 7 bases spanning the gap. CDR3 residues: CASSYLETEAFF. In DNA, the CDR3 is TGTGCCAGCAGTTACTTGGAGACTGAAGCTTTCTTT.

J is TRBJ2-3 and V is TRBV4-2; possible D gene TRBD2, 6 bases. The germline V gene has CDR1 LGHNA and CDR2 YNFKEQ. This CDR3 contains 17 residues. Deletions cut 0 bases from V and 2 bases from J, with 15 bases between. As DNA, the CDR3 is TGTGCCAGCAGCCAAGATGCAGTGGGGGGACCCACAGATACGCAGTATTTT. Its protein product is CASSQDAVGGPTDTQYF.

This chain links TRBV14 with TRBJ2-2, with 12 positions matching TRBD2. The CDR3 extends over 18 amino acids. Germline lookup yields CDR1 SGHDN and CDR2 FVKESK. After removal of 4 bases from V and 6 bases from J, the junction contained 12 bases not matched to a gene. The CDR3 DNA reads TGTGCCAGCAGCCCCGCTCCAGGACTAGCGGGATCCTCCGGGGAGCTGTTTTTT. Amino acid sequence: CASSPAPGLAGSSGELFF.

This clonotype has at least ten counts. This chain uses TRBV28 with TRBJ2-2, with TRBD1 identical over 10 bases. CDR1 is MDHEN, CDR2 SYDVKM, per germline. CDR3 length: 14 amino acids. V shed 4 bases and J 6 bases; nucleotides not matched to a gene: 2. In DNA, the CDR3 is TGTGCCAGCAGTTGGACAGGGGGATCCGGGGAGCTGTTTTTT. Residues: CASSWTGGSGELFF.

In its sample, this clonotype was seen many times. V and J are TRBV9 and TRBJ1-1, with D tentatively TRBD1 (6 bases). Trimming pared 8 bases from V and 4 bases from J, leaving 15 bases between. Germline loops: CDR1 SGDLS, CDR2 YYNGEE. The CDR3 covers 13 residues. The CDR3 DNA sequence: TGTGCCAGTACGACAGGACTTGGCACTGAAGCTTTCTTT. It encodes CASTTGLGTEAFF.

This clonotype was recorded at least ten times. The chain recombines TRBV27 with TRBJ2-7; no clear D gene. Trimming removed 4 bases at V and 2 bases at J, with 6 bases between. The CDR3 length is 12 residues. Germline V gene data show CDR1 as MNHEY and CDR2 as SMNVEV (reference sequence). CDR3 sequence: CASSSRTYEQYF. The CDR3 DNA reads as TGTGCCAGCAGTTCCCGTACCTACGAGCAGTACTTC.

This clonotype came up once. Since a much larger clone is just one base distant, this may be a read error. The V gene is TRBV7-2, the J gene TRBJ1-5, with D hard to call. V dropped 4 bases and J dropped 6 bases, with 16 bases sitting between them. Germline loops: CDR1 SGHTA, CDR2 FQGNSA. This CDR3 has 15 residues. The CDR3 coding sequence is TGTGCCAGCAGCTCCTCCGGTGACAATGTTCAGCCCCAGCATTTT. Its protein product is CASSSSGDNVQPQHF.

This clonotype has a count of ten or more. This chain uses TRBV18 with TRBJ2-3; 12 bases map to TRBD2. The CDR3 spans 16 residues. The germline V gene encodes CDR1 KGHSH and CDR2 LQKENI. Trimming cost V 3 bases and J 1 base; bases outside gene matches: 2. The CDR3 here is CASSPRLAGGTDTQYF. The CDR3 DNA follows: TGTGCCAGCTCACCCAGACTAGCGGGAGGCACAGATACGCAGTATTTT.

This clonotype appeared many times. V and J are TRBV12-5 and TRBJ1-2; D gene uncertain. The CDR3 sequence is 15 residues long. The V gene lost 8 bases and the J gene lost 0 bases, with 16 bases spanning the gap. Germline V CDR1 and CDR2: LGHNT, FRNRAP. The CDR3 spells CASSDPPPANYGYTF. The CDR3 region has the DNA TGTGCTAGTTCGGACCCGCCGCCGGCTAACTATGGCTACACCTTC.

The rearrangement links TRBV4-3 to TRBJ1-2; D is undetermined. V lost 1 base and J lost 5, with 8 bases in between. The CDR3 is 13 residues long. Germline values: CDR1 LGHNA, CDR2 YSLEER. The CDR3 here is CASSQAVRYGYTF. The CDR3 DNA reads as TGCGCCAGCAGCCAAGCGGTGAGATATGGCTACACCTTC.

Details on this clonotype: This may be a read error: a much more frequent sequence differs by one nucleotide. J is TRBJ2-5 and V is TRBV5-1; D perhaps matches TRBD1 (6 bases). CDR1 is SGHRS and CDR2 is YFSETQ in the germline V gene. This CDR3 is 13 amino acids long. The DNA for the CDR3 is TGCGCCAGCACACGGGACACCCAAGAGAGCCAGTACTTC. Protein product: CASTRDTQESQYF.

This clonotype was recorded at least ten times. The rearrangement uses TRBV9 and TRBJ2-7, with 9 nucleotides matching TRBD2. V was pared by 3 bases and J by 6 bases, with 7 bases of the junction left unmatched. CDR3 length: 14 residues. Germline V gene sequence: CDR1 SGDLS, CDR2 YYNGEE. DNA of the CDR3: TGTGCCAGCAGCGAGGGGACTAGCCAAGGCGAGCAGTACTTC. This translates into CASSEGTSQGEQYF.

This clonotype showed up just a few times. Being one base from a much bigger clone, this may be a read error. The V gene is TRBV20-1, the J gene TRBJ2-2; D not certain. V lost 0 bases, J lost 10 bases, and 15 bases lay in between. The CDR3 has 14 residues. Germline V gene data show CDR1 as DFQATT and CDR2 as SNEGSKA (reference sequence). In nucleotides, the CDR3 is TGCAGTGCTAGAGACCGTTTGGGTTCCGTGGAGCTGTTTTTT. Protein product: CSARDRLGSVELFF.

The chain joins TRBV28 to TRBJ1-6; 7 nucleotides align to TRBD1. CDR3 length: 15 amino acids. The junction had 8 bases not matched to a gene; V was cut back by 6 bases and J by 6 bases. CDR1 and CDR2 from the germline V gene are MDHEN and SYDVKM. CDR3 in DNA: TGTGCCAGCAGCTTACGGCAGGGGGGTAATTCACCCCTCCACTTT. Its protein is CASSLRQGGNSPLHF.

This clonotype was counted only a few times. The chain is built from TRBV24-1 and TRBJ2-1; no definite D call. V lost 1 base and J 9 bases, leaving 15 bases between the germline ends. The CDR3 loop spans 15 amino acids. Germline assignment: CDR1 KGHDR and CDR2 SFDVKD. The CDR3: CATSDFTSSHGEQFF. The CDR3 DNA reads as TGTGCCACCAGTGATTTTACCTCCAGTCACGGTGAGCAGTTCTTC.

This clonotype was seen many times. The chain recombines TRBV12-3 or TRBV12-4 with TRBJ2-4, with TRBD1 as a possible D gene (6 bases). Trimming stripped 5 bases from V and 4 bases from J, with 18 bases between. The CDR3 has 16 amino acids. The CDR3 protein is CASSIQAVGAKNIQYF. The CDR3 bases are TGTGCCAGCAGTATCCAAGCGGTGGGGGCGAAAAACATTCAGTACTTC.

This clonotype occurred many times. The CDR3 nucleotides read TGTGCCAGCAGCTTAGACAGGGGGCAAATGTACGAGCAGTACTTC. Its translation is CASSLDRGQMYEQYF. The V and J genes are TRBV11-2 and TRBJ2-7, with 8 bases fitting TRBD1. J gave up 4 bases and V 0 bases, and 5 bases lay outside the gene matches. Germline values: CDR1 SGHAT, CDR2 FQNNGV. The CDR3 consists of 15 residues.

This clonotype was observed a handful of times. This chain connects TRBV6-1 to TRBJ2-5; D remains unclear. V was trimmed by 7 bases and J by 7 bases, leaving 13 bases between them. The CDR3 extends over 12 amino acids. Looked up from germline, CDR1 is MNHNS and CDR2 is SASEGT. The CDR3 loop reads CASIPPLWTQYF. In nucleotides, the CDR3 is TGTGCCAGCATCCCCCCCCTTTGGACCCAGTACTTC.

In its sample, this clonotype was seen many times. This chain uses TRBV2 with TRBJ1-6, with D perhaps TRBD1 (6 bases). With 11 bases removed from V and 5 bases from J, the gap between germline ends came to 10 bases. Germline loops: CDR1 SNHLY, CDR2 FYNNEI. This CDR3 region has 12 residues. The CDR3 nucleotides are TGTGCCGGCTCAGGGGATAATTCACCCCTCCACTTT. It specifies CAGSGDNSPLHF.

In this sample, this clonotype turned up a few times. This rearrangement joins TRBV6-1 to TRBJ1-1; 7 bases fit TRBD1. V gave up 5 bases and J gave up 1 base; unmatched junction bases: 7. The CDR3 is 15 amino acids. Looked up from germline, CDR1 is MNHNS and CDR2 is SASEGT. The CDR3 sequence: CASSRRSGGNTEAFF. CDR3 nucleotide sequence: TGTGCCAGCAGTCGAAGGTCAGGGGGGAACACTGAAGCTTTCTTT.